This TCR beta chain stems from a study of cytomegalovirus exposure and HLA in healthy donors. Study overall: Both the 120 or so validation repertoires and the approximately 620 first-cohort repertoires used the same platform, as reported by a later analysis. Study-level points and caveats: Cytomegalovirus-associated status was assigned to 150 or so TCR beta chains. Rarity marked most TCR sequences, yet some public TCRs occurred in many donors.

This clone was seen once. The antigen remains undetermined. Trimming stripped 2 bases from V and 3 bases from J, with 5 bases between. The CDR3 runs 12 residues. The germline V gene encodes CDR1 MNHEY and CDR2 SVGAGI. Some clones are missing from TCRdb's copy, which holds only in-frame ones; the method was immunoSEQ multiplex PCR. The sample holds 97,000 or so clones, about 95% seen once. Specimen: PBMCs. The clonotype originates from a woman younger than 30 in good health and CMV-seronegative. This chain links TRBV6-5 with TRBJ2-7; D unclear. The CDR3 DNA is TGTGCCAGCAGTTACCGAGTCTACGAGCAGTACTTC. Protein sequence: CASSYRVYEQYF.